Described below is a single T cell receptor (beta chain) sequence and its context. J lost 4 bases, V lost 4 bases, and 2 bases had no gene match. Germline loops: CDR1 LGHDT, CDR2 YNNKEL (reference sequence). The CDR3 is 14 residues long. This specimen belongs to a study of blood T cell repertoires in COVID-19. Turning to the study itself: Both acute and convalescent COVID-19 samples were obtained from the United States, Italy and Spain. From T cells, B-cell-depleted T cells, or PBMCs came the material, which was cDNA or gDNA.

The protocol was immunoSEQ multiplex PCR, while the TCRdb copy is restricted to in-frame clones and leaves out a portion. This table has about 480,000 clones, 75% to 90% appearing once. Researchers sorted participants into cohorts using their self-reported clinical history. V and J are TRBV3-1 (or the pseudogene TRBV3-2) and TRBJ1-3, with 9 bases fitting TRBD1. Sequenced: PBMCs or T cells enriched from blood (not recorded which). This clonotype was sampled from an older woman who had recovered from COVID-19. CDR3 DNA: TGTGCCAGCAGCCGGGACAGGGCCGGAAACACCATATATTTT. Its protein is CASSRDRAGNTIYF.